This T cell receptor beta chain came from a study of T cell changes during pregnancy in multiple sclerosis (dated by TCRdb to 2018 to 2020). Study-level background: The study looked at changes in the T cell repertoire across pregnancy in women with multiple sclerosis.

Reading from cysteine to phenylalanine, the CDR3 counts 15 amino acids. Left in the record is the CDR3 DNA by itself, 45 bases read in frame from the first base. Via the germline V gene (reference sequence), CDR1 is SGHNT and CDR2 YYREEE. V is shortened by 1 base, J by 1 base, and the region joining them spans 10 bases. The receptor library was made with the immunoSEQ multiplex PCR assay. Drawn from immuneACCESS, this table holds only the in-frame rearrangements with V and J called that TCRdb kept. Clones are partly lost; checked studies trace under half to an unresolved V gene and leave the rest unexplained. The sample records about 46,000 clones, more than 85% of which are singletons. The ten largest clones represent approximately 2.9% of the sample. In regard to this clone: Its antigen target is currently unknown. Base qualities were left out, and no much larger clone turns up one base away.

Here the sequenced sample was CD8+ T cells from peripheral blood mononuclear cells, taken in the second trimester of pregnancy. This TCR derives from a female donor with multiple sclerosis, enrolled in a pregnancy study. The chain joins TRBV5-4 to TRBJ2-3; TRBD2 is possibly the D segment (5 matching bases). The CDR3 in this case is CASSLWGEGTDTQYF. The DNA sequence is TGTGCCAGCAGCTTGTGGGGAGAAGGCACAGATACGCAGTATTTT.